The 28 T cell receptor beta chains reported below all come from one sample, sequenced in a study of OX40 agonist ivuxolimab in advanced cancers. Sequencing was performed with immunoSEQ multiplex PCR; in TCRdb, only in-frame clones are kept and a portion is missing. The sample has some 79,000 clones; more than 85% are singletons. Sample: CD4+ or CD8+ T cells sorted from blood, taken in a trial of the OX40 agonist ivuxolimab. These receptors were collected from an adult with an advanced solid tumor such as melanoma, head and neck, liver or kidney cancer.

This sequence joins TRBV30 and TRBJ1-3; TRBD1 might be the D (5 bases). The CDR3 is 14 amino acids. V was clipped by 8 bases and J by 4 bases, with 18 bases between them. The germline gives CDR1 GTSNPN, CDR2 SVGIG (reference sequence). The CDR3 bases are TGTGCCGGACGCACAGGAAGCTTCGGAAACACCATATATTTT. This encodes CAGRTGSFGNTIYF.

The rearrangement links TRBV5-4 to TRBJ2-2, with TRBD2 matching 9 bases. Germline CDR1 reads SGHNT; CDR2 reads YYREEE (reference sequence). V shed 4 bases, J shed 0 bases, and the junction held 13 bases outside the gene matches. The length of the CDR3 is 19 residues. The CDR3 reads CASSQGGLAGYTNTGELFF. CDR3 coding DNA: TGTGCCAGCAGCCAGGGGGGGCTAGCGGGATACACGAACACCGGGGAGCTGTTTTTT.

The chain links TRBV6-5 to TRBJ1-2; D might be TRBD1 (6 bases). V was clipped by 0 bases and J by 4 bases, with 9 bases between them. The CDR3 loop spans 14 amino acids. The germline CDR1 and CDR2 sequences are MNHEY and SVGAGI. In DNA form, the CDR3 reads TGTGCCAGCAGTTACTCCTGGGACATCTATGGCTACACCTTC. This codes for CASSYSWDIYGYTF.

The CDR3 nucleotides are TGCAGTACCCCGACAGTCAGTACGCAGTATTTT. Protein sequence: CSTPTVSTQYF. This chain connects TRBV20-1 to TRBJ2-3; TRBD1 is a possible D gene (5 bases). Trimming removed 8 bases from V and 8 bases from J, with 14 bases in between. The CDR3 spans 11 residues. Germline V gene data show CDR1 as DFQATT and CDR2 as SNEGSKA (reference sequence).

The V call is TRBV7-9, the J call TRBJ1-1; D remains unclear. This CDR3 is 15 amino acids long. Germline V lookup: CDR1 SEHNR, CDR2 FQNEAQ (reference sequence). V lost 1 base to trimming and J lost 3 bases, with 12 bases between them. CDR3 amino acids: CASSLDRDWHTEAFF. CDR3 sequence (DNA): TGTGCCAGCAGCTTAGATAGGGATTGGCACACTGAAGCTTTCTTT.

This sequence joins TRBV28 and TRBJ2-3; D is possibly TRBD2 (5 bases). Germline CDR1 is MDHEN and CDR2 is SYDVKM. This CDR3 has 14 residues. Deletions cut 8 bases from V and 0 bases from J, with 12 bases between. The CDR3 nucleotides read TGTGCCAGCGAGGGTCTTTTTAGCACAGATACGCAGTATTTT. Translation gives CASEGLFSTDTQYF.

J is TRBJ1-2 and V is TRBV11-2, with no clear D. This CDR3 region has 12 residues. Germline CDR1 is SGHAT and CDR2 is FQNNGV. The V gene lost 4 bases and the J gene lost 4 bases, with 7 bases spanning the gap. The CDR3 protein is CASSSGIYGYTF. The CDR3 DNA reads as TGTGCCAGCAGCTCTGGAATCTATGGCTACACCTTC.

This clone was counted a single time. The chain joins TRBV7-9 to TRBJ2-1; D is uncertain. The V gene's germline CDR1 is SEHNR and CDR2 FQNEAQ (reference sequence). V was cut by 4 bases and J by 11 bases, with 12 bases left in between. The length of the CDR3 is 12 residues. CDR3 bases: TGTGCCAGCAGCTCCATTGGGCCCAAGCAGTTCTTC. Translating gives CASSSIGPKQFF.

This chain uses TRBV6-1 with TRBJ2-3; 13 bases are a match to TRBD2. CDR3 length equals 21 residues. V dropped 2 bases and J dropped 8; count of bases not matched to a gene: 22. Per the germline V gene, CDR1 is MNHNS and CDR2 is SASEGT. CDR3 DNA: TGTGCCAGCAGTGAATTCAGGGGCACCGGGACTAGCGGGAATAGGGCCATTACGCAGTATTTT. Translating gives CASSEFRGTGTSGNRAITQYF.

V gene TRBV6-5 combines with J gene TRBJ1-5; 9 nucleotides align to TRBD1. The germline V gene has CDR1 MNHEY and CDR2 SVGAGI. V lost 6 bases and J lost 6; bases outside the gene matches: 6. This CDR3 is built from 14 residues. In DNA, the CDR3 is TGTGCCAGCAGCCCGACAGGGGGAGTTCAGCCCCAGCATTTT. Protein sequence: CASSPTGGVQPQHF.

This clone turned up a few times. The V and J genes are TRBV19 and TRBJ2-4, with D possibly being TRBD1 (5 bases). V was clipped by 5 bases and J by 3 bases, with 8 bases between them. The CDR3 is 13 amino acids. The germline gives CDR1 LNHDA, CDR2 SQIVND (reference sequence). In DNA, the CDR3 is TGTGCCAGTAGTCAGCAGGGCAAAAACATTCAGTACTTC. It encodes CASSQQGKNIQYF.

J is TRBJ1-1 and V is TRBV7-9; D not certain. Trimming removed 2 bases from V and 3 bases from J, with 7 bases in between. This CDR3 region has 13 residues. Germline CDR1 and CDR2: SEHNR and FQNEAQ (reference sequence). CDR3 nucleotide sequence: TGTGCCAGCAGCTTACTTACGGACACTGAAGCTTTCTTT. Translating gives CASSLLTDTEAFF.

The chain employs TRBV14 and TRBJ2-5, with D perhaps given as TRBD1 or TRBD2 (5 bases each). The germline V and J ends were trimmed by 4 bases and 5 bases, with 14 bases remaining between them. From germline, CDR1 is SGHDN and CDR2 FVKESK. The CDR3 is 14 residues long. In DNA form, the CDR3 reads TGTGCCAGCAGCCCCGGGACCTCGACGGAGACCCAGTACTTC. As protein: CASSPGTSTETQYF.

The chain has TRBV10-2 and TRBJ1-2, with D tentatively TRBD1 (5 bases). The CDR3 contains 15 residues. Germline V gives CDR1 WSHSY, CDR2 SAAADI. V dropped 6 bases and J dropped 1 base, with 15 bases sitting between them. The CDR3 sequence is CASRAGGGFNYGYTF. CDR3 nucleotides: TGCGCCAGCAGGGCGGGGGGAGGCTTTAACTATGGCTACACCTTC.

This clone occurred a few times. The V gene is TRBV13, the J gene TRBJ2-1, with D unresolved. CDR1 is PRHDT, CDR2 FYEKMQ, per germline (reference sequence). CDR3 size: 14 residues. Deletions cut 5 bases from V and 6 bases from J, with 14 bases between. Here the CDR3 DNA reads TGTGCCAGCAGCCCAACCCCTGTAGTCAATGAGCAGTTCTTC. Its translation: CASSPTPVVNEQFF.

V gene TRBV6-1 combines with J gene TRBJ2-7; D could derive from TRBD1 or TRBD2 (5 bases each). Germline V gene sequence: CDR1 MNHNS, CDR2 SASEGT. The germline V and J ends were trimmed by 4 bases and 3 bases, with 7 bases remaining between them. CDR3 size: 12 residues. The CDR3 DNA reads as TGTGCCAGCAGTGGGGACCTCTACGAGCAGTACTTC. This gives the protein CASSGDLYEQYF.

The V call is TRBV4-1, the J call TRBJ2-2; perhaps TRBD2 as D (6 bases). CDR3 length: 17 amino acids. The germline V gene encodes CDR1 MGHRA and CDR2 YSYEKL. The V gene lost 0 bases and the J gene lost 1 base, with 12 bases spanning the gap. The CDR3 sequence is CASSQEEGWLNTGELFF. CDR3 DNA: TGCGCCAGCAGCCAAGAGGAGGGTTGGTTGAACACCGGGGAGCTGTTTTTT.

This CDR3 is CASNFRRPGELFF. CDR3 nucleotides: TGTGCCAGCAATTTCAGGCGTCCCGGGGAGCTGTTTTTT. The chain links TRBV2 to TRBJ2-2; no definite D call. V was trimmed by 7 bases and J by 6 bases, leaving 12 bases between them. CDR1 SNHLY and CDR2 FYNNEI come from the germline V gene. The CDR3 is 13 amino acids.

This chain joins TRBV7-6 and TRBJ2-1; D gene ambiguous. The CDR3 spans 14 residues. Germline loops: CDR1 SGHVS, CDR2 FNYEAQ. V gave up 4 bases and J gave up 9 bases, with 16 bases separating them. The CDR3 DNA sequence: TGTGCCAGCAGCTCCCCCTTAATAGCTGGTGAGCAGTTCTTC. This encodes CASSSPLIAGEQFF.

The table lists this clone with a count of one. This chain links TRBV10-3 with TRBJ1-1; 12 nucleotides agree with TRBD1. CDR1 and CDR2 (germline): ENHRY, SYGVKD. J gave up 4 bases and V 4 bases, and 4 bases lay outside the gene matches. The CDR3 is 15 residues long. DNA of the CDR3: TGTGCCATCAGTGGGGGGACAGGGGGCGTCACTGAAGCTTTCTTT. Translating gives CAISGGTGGVTEAFF.

This clone was seen once. The genes are TRBV7-2 and TRBJ1-5; possibly TRBD1 for D (6 bases). Germline values: CDR1 SGHTA, CDR2 FQGNSA. The V end was cut by 3 bases, the J end by 4 bases, with 7 bases between. This CDR3 has 13 residues. The CDR3 is CASSFQGNQPQHF. The CDR3 DNA sequence: TGTGCCAGCAGCTTCCAGGGGAATCAGCCCCAGCATTTT.

The chain combines TRBV10-2 with TRBJ2-5, with TRBD2 matching 13 bases. This CDR3 contains 18 residues. Germline CDR1 reads WSHSY; CDR2 reads SAAADI. The V gene end was trimmed by 2 bases and the J gene end by 1 base; junction bases not matched to a gene: 7. CDR3 nucleotide sequence: TGCGCCAGCAGTGAGCCAAAGGGACTAGCGGGACGCCAAGAGACCCAGTACTTC. Its protein is CASSEPKGLAGRQETQYF.

This clone occurred once. The chain combines TRBV14 with TRBJ2-1; D perhaps matches TRBD1 (6 bases). The CDR3 sequence is 15 residues long. Trimming left V 1 base short and J 6 bases short, with 13 bases between. In germline, CDR1 is SGHDN, CDR2 FVKESK. CDR3 sequence: CASSQVGRGLNEQFF. For the CDR3, the DNA is TGTGCCAGCAGCCAAGTCGGCAGGGGTCTCAATGAGCAGTTCTTC.

This chain uses TRBV5-1 with TRBJ2-7, with 8 bases identical to TRBD1. Trimming took 4 bases from V and 2 from J; bases not matched to a gene: 5. The CDR3 spans 14 residues. Germline V CDR1 and CDR2: SGHRS, YFSETQ. CDR3 sequence (DNA): TGCGCCAGCAGCCTAGACAGGGGACCCTACGAGCAGTACTTC. This codes for CASSLDRGPYEQYF.

V and J are TRBV5-5 and TRBJ2-7; D is unresolved. V lost 1 base and J 0 bases, leaving 8 bases between the germline ends. This CDR3 contains 14 residues. CDR1 and CDR2 from the germline V gene are SGHKS and YYEKEE (reference sequence). Written as DNA, the CDR3 is TGTGCCAGCAGCTTGCAAGGGTACTCCTACGAGCAGTACTTC. Amino acid sequence: CASSLQGYSYEQYF.

The chain is built from TRBV7-8 and TRBJ1-1; tentatively, D is TRBD1 (5 bases). This CDR3 is built from 13 residues. Germline CDR1 SGHVS, CDR2 FQNEAQ. Trimming removed 4 bases at V and 7 bases at J, with 13 bases between. The DNA of the CDR3 is TGTGCCAGCAGCTCGGTAATACAGGTTGAAGCTTTCTTT. It yields the protein CASSSVIQVEAFF.

The chain recombines TRBV4-2 with TRBJ1-1, with TRBD1 matching over 8 bases. With 4 bases clipped from V and 1 base from J, the junction kept 8 bases outside the gene matches. Germline V gives CDR1 LGHNA, CDR2 YNFKEQ. The CDR3 contains 16 residues. CDR3 loop: CASSRKAGGGNTEAFF. CDR3 in DNA: TGTGCCAGCAGCCGGAAAGCAGGGGGCGGGAACACTGAAGCTTTCTTT.

The CDR3 region is CASSQDLGTGRGQPQHF. The CDR3 DNA sequence: TGCGCCAGCAGCCAAGATTTGGGGACAGGACGGGGTCAGCCCCAGCATTTT. This chain connects TRBV4-1 to TRBJ1-5, with 8 bases fitting TRBD1. This CDR3 contains 17 residues. J lost 6 bases, V lost 0 bases, and 10 bases had no gene match. Germline values: CDR1 MGHRA, CDR2 YSYEKL.